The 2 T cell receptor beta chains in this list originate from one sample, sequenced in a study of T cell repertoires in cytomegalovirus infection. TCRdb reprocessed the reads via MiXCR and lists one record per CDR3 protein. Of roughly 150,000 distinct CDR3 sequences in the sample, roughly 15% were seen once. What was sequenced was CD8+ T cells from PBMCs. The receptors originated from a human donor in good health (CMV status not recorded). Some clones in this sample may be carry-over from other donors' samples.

Here the CDR3 DNA reads TGTGCCAGCAGCTGGTGGACTAGCGGGAACAATGAGCAGTTCTTC. It specifies CASSWWTSGNNEQFF. The chain joins TRBV7-8 to TRBJ2-1, with 12 bases that match TRBD2. V was clipped by 4 bases and J by 5 bases; unmatched bases: 3. The CDR3 extends over 15 amino acids. Germline V gene lookup returns CDR1 SGHVS and CDR2 FQNEAQ.

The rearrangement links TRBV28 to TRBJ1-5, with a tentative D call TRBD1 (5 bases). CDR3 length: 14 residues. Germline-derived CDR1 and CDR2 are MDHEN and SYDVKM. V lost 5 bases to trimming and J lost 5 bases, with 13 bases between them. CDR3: CASSDSRVDQPQHF. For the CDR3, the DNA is TGTGCCAGCAGTGATAGCAGGGTCGATCAGCCCCAGCATTTT.